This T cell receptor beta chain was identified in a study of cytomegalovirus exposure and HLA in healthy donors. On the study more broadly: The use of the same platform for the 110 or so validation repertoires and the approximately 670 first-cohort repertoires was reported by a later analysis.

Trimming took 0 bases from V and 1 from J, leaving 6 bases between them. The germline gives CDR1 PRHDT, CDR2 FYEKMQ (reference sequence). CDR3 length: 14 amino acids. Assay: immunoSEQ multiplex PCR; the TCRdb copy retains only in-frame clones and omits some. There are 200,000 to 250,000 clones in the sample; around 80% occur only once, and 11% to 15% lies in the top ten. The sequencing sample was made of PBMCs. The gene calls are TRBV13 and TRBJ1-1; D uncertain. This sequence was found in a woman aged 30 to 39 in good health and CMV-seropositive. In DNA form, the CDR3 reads TGTGCCAGCAGCTTAGGCCTGGAGAACACTGAAGCTTTCTTT. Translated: CASSLGLENTEAFF. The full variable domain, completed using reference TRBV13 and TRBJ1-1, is AAGVIQSPRHLIKEKRETATLKCYPIPRHDTVYWYQQGPGQDPQFLISFYEKMQSDKGSIPDRFSAQQFSDYHSELNMSSLELGDSALYFCASSLGLENTEAFFGQGTRLTVV.